The present entry profiles one T cell receptor beta chain with its context. Its antigen is unknown. The junction had 21 bases not matched to a gene; V was cut back by 1 base and J by 7 bases. The CDR3 sequence is 21 residues long. This record belongs to a study of T cell responses to AZD1222 COVID-19 vaccine. Overall study context: Pooling covered second doses at about 4 or about 12 weeks.

Sequenced by immunoSEQ multiplex PCR; TCRdb stores in-frame clones only, minus some. The sample has about 160,000 clones, about 93% seen once; the top ten hold 0.95% to 1.5%. The study's findings and limits: No day 14 peak samples; only post-peak repertoires were characterized. Spike-wide coverage was observed for vaccine-associated CD4 TCRs, with dominant responses at 160-218 and 743-854. Compared with day 0, the breadth and depth of the Spike-specific TCR repertoire rose significantly after two doses of AZD1222.

The sample was peripheral blood, taken on day 0 of AZD1222 vaccination. The rearrangement links TRBV23-1 to TRBJ1-5, with 11 positions matching TRBD1. TRBV23-1 is noted as an ORF with a role that remains uncertain. This receptor was identified in an adult in good health. The CDR3 DNA reads as TGCGCCAGCAGTCAATATCTAGGACAGGGGGCTTTTAAGTTGAAGGGGCAGCCCCAGCATTTT. This codes for CASSQYLGQGAFKLKGQPQHF.